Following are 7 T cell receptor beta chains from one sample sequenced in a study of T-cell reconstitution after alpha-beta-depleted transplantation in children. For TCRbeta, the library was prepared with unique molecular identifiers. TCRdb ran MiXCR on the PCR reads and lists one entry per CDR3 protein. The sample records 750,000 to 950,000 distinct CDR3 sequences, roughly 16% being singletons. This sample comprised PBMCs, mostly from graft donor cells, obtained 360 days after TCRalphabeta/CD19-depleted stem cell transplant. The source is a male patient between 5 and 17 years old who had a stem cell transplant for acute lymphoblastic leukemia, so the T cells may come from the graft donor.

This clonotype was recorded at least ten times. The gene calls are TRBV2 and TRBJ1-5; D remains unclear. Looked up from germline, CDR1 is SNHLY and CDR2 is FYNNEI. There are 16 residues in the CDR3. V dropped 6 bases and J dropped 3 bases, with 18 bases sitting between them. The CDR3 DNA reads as TGTGCCAGCAGATCGACCTTCCCCGATCCCAATCAGCCCCAGCATTTT. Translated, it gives CASRSTFPDPNQPQHF. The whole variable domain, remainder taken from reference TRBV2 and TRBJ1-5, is EPEVTQTPSHQVTQMGQEVILRCVPISNHLYFYWYRQILGQKVEFLVSFYNNEISEKSEIFDDQFSVERPDGSNFTLKIRSTKLEDSAMYFCASRSTFPDPNQPQHFGDGTRLSIL.

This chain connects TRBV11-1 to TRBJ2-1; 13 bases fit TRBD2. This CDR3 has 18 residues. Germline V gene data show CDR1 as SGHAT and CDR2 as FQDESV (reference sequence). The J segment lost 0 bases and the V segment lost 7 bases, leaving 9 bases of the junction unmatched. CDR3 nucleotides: TGTGCCAGCACCCCGGGACTAGCGGGATCCAGCTCCTACAATGAGCAGTTCTTC. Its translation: CASTPGLAGSSSYNEQFF.

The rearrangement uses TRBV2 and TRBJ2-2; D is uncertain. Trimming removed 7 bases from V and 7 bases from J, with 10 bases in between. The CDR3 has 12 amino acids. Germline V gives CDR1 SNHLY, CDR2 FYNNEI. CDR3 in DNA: TGTGCCAGCATCCAGCAGCTCGGGGAGCTGTTTTTT. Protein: CASIQQLGELFF. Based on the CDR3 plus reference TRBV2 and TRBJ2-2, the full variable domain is EPEVTQTPSHQVTQMGQEVILRCVPISNHLYFYWYRQILGQKVEFLVSFYNNEISEKSEIFDDQFSVERPDGSNFTLKIRSTKLEDSAMYFCASIQQLGELFFGEGSRLTVL.

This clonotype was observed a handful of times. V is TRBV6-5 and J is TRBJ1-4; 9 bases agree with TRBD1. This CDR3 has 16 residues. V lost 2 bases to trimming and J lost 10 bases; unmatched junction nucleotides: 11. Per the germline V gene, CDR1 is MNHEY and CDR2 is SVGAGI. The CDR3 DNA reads TGTGCCAGCAGTTACCCTTCGGACAGGGGTGAGAGAAAACTGTTTTTT. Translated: CASSYPSDRGERKLFF.

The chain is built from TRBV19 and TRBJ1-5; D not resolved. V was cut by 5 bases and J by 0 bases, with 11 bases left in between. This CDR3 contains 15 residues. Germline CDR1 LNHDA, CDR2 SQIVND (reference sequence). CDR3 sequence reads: CASSAGRNSNQPQHF. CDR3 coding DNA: TGTGCCAGTAGTGCCGGACGCAATAGCAATCAGCCCCAGCATTTT.

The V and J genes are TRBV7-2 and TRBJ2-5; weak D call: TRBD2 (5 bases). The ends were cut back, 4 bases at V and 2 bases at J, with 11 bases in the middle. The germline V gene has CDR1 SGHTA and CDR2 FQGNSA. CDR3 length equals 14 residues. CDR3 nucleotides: TGTGCCAGCAGCTACCTGTCGGGACAAGAGACCCAGTACTTC. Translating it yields CASSYLSGQETQYF.

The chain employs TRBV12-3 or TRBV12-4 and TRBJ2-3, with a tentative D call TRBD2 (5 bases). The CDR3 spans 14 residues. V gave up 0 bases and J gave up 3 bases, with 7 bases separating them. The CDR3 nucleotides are TGTGCCAGCAGTTTAGCGGGAGAGACAGATACGCAGTATTTT. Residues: CASSLAGETDTQYF.